Following are 7 T cell receptor beta chains from one sample sequenced in a study of response to subunit inactivated influenza vaccine. TCRdb re-called the RT-PCR reads with MiXCR, one entry per CDR3 protein. Among more than 500,000 distinct CDR3 sequences listed, about 11% were seen once. This same sample was also part of a study on T cells expressing NK-cell markers. As reported in that work: The authors made TCR beta cDNA libraries by 5'RACE template switching. This switching added a universal primer site and UMIs.

Here the sequenced sample was PBMCs from blood, taken on the day of vaccination. These receptors were taken from a man aged 50-59 years who received an inactivated influenza vaccine.

The genes are TRBV9 and TRBJ2-3, with a weak D call TRBD2 (6 bases). Germline loops: CDR1 SGDLS, CDR2 YYNGEE. The CDR3 is 16 residues long. V was clipped by 3 bases and J by 4 bases, with 18 bases between them. The CDR3 sequence is CASSEGPPGVSDTQYF. The CDR3 nucleotides read TGTGCCAGCAGCGAGGGGCCCCCGGGAGTCTCAGATACGCAGTATTTT.

This clonotype has a count of ten or more. The J gene is TRBJ2-3, the V gene TRBV12-3 or TRBV12-4; 7 positions match TRBD1. CDR3 length: 14 amino acids. V shed 3 bases, J shed 5 bases, and the junction held 5 bases outside the gene matches. CDR3 loop: CASSFSQGIDTQYF. CDR3 DNA: TGTGCCAGCAGTTTTTCACAGGGGATAGATACGCAGTATTTT.

The V gene is TRBV12-3 or TRBV12-4, the J gene TRBJ2-5; TRBD2 aligns across 10 bases. The CDR3 loop spans 15 amino acids. The junction had 5 bases not matched to a gene; V was cut back by 2 bases and J by 5 bases. The CDR3 loop is CASSLIGTSEETQYF. Written as DNA, the CDR3 is TGTGCCAGCAGTTTAATCGGGACTAGCGAGGAGACCCAGTACTTC.

V gene TRBV5-1 combines with J gene TRBJ2-1; 10 bases match TRBD2. Losses at the gene ends were 2 bases for V and 7 bases for J; bases not matched to a gene: 3. The length of the CDR3 is 14 residues. Germline lookup yields CDR1 SGHRS and CDR2 YFSETQ. CDR3 in DNA: TGCGCCAGCAGCTTACAGCGGGGGGGAAATGAGCAGTTCTTC. Amino acid sequence: CASSLQRGGNEQFF.

V usage is TRBV5-1 and J usage is TRBJ2-1, with 11 bases identical to TRBD2. CDR3 length equals 16 residues. Germline values: CDR1 SGHRS, CDR2 YFSETQ. The V segment lost 1 base and the J segment 4 bases; nucleotides outside the gene matches: 4. CDR3 bases: TGCGCCAGCAGCTTGTCGCTAGCGGGGGGATACAATGAGCAGTTCTTC. Translation: CASSLSLAGGYNEQFF.

V is TRBV5-1 and J is TRBJ2-1; 13 bases agree with TRBD2. This CDR3 contains 16 residues. With V trimmed by 4 bases and J by 9 bases, 10 bases remained unmatched. Looked up from germline, CDR1 is SGHRS and CDR2 is YFSETQ. The CDR3 here is CASSTGTSGGATEQFF. CDR3 nucleotides: TGCGCCAGCAGCACCGGAACTAGCGGGGGGGCCACTGAGCAGTTCTTC.

This clonotype showed up many times. V is TRBV11-2 and J is TRBJ2-1; TRBD1 aligns across 9 bases. Germline V gene data show CDR1 as SGHAT and CDR2 as FQNNGV. Trimming removed 1 base from V and 7 bases from J; junction bases left unmatched: 2. This CDR3 spans 14 amino acids. This chain's CDR3 is CASSLGTGVNEQFF. The CDR3 DNA reads TGTGCCAGCAGCTTAGGGACAGGGGTAAATGAGCAGTTCTTC.